Sequencing of this TCR beta chain was carried out in a study of cytomegalovirus exposure and HLA in healthy donors listed by TCRdb under 2017. A note on the overall study: An earlier analysis of 587 of the donors reported over 250 Gb of sequence data and 117 million unique TCR beta sequences obtained from about 180 million T cells. An early release that covered several hundred HLA-typed donors contained approximately 300 gigabases of sequencing data and around 80 million unique TCR sequences. Of the approximately 400 genotyped donors, 81% were placed in the genetic ancestry cluster associated with self-reported Caucasian donors. The study aimed to test whether signatures of past pathogen exposure could be identified by cataloging public T cell receptors. Using immunosequencing, the study profiled T cell repertoires from 500 to 800 subjects and related those repertoires to cytomegalovirus serostatus. Besides the first cohort of hundreds of subjects, a separate validation cohort made up of 90 to 150 different subjects was used. The study combined high-throughput TCR immunosequencing, statistical association of individual TCRs with disease status, and machine learning to predict cytomegalovirus infection status. A later analysis re-examined previously published TCR beta repertoires from roughly 650 donors and added high-resolution HLA genotyping to investigate patterns of TCR occurrence. The later analysis used no new phenotypic data to find candidate immune exposures, relying instead on TCR beta sequences and their occurrence across donors. An earlier analysis of roughly 580 of the donors used high-throughput TCR beta sequencing to judge whether each TCR beta V gene segment behaved as functional or pseudogenic. Alongside the repertoire data, information on donor age, sex, ethnicity and CMV serostatus was compiled. A later genetic analysis took genome-wide SNP genotypes for about three fifths of the 666 donors and used that subset as a discovery cohort. Every discovery cohort repertoire had been produced on one sequencing platform. Both class I and class II loci were covered by HLA typing, at four-digit resolution. Typing coverage differed by locus: A, B, C, DRB1 and DQB1 were typed in roughly 629-630 donors, DQA1 in 500 to 550, DPA1 in around 610, and DPB1 in 400 to 490. Several DR-DQ haplotypes were handled as single units for association and clustering, since linkage in the cohort was strong. Among about 390 genotyped donors of the cohort, an average of 235,054 unique TCR beta nucleotide sequences were sequenced per donor, around a sixth of them non-productive.

About this clone itself: Its antigen is currently not known. No quality values exist for individual bases; no much larger clone is one base distant.

The V and J ends are trimmed by 5 bases and 3 bases, leaving 14 bases between them. Via the germline V gene, CDR1 is MDHEN and CDR2 SYDVKM. Inclusive of the bounding cysteine and phenylalanine, the CDR3 is 14 residues long. Solely the CDR3 DNA is kept, with 42 bases framed from the first base. The research as a whole found: The cohort was sequenced for TCR beta chains only, and without alpha or paired-chain data the features that could be detected were limited. According to the authors, the approach could potentially be generalized to other disease states and immunological phenotypes. In the study, 150 to 200 TCR beta chains were listed as associated with cytomegalovirus. Because counts were too low, 15 or so rarely observed V segments, including chromosome 9 orphons, were excluded from the earlier analysis of several hundred of the donors. A later analysis found that TCR association rates varied across HLA loci, with DRB1 alleles showing the most associated TCRs and HLA-C alleles the fewest. In a later analysis, 16,951 TCR beta sequences were associated with specific HLA alleles at a false discovery rate of 0.05. Immune exposure information for the cohort was limited to CMV serostatus. According to a later analysis, parvovirus B19, influenza, CMV and Epstein-Barr virus appeared linked to several top co-occurrence clusters. While some public TCRs were present in many individuals, most TCR sequences turned up only very rarely across donors. An earlier analysis of around 600 of the donors showed that most TCR beta V segments appeared in productive rearrangements either about 87% or about 30% of the time, which broadly matched IMGT annotations. When HLA alleles, especially DR and DQ, strongly co-occurred, attributing TCR associations to individual alleles was difficult. A further reported finding was that TCR beta sequences accurately predicted the HLA-A and HLA-B alleles for most subjects in the first cohort. A few of the identified cytomegalovirus-associated TCR beta chains were confirmed in vitro to be specific for cytomegalovirus antigens. A later genetic analysis reported fewer N-insertions in productive TCRs among donors in an Asian-associated ancestry cluster than the approximately 670-donor mean. The classifier was reported to diagnose cytomegalovirus status with high specificity and sensitivity in both the original and validation cohorts. A cluster of highly shared sequence variants was judged likely to represent a technical artifact of the sequencing pipeline. Correlated functional status among segregating V segments might be attributable to linkage disequilibrium, but an unknown experimental factor could not be ruled out. Some IMGT-functional V segments, including TRBV6-2 and TRBV6-3, could not be told apart with the 87-base-pair reads, so those segments were excluded. Roughly uniform sequencing depth across donors was assumed in presence/absence analyses, although this assumption may not hold. In a later analysis, HLA-associated TCR beta chains showed more clonal expansion and lower generation probabilities than non-associated chains that were equally common. An association between a missense DCLRE1C variant and V-gene and J-gene trimming of TCR beta chains was found in a later genetic analysis and replicated in an independent cohort. HLA typing was unavailable for some donors at each locus, so association tests used only the typed subset. A later analysis found that most CMV-associated TCR beta chains appeared HLA-restricted, with HLA associations seemingly driven largely by CMV exposure.

Receptor libraries were prepared by the immunoSEQ multiplex PCR assay. The multiplex PCR relied on a mix of 60 forward primers for TCR Vbeta segments and 13 reverse primers for TCR Jbeta segments. Amplification of the CDR3 region of rearranged TCR beta genes was performed with a multiplex PCR assay on genomic DNA. The Illumina HiSeq System was used to sequence the amplified TCR beta libraries as 87-base-pair reads. As for the original processing: A later analysis counted about 80 million unique TCR beta chains across the 700 or so repertoires, and around 9.9 million of these chains were shared by at least two donors. To remove PCR and sequencing errors, raw reads were error-corrected and collapsed into unique sequences using a nearest-neighbor algorithm that merged closely related sequences. V, D and J gene segments were assigned by aligning CDR3 sequences to IMGT reference sequences. For a sequence to be retained, at least a six-nucleotide match to both a V gene segment and a J gene segment was required. A rearrangement counted as productive if the CDR3 had no stop codons and remained in frame with V and J, and every other rearrangement counted as non-productive. Following IMGT convention, CDR3 was defined as the stretch from the second conserved V-encoded cysteine to the conserved J-encoded phenylalanine. In an earlier analysis of more than 550 of the donors, sequences lacking an unambiguous match to a single V gene segment were excluded. In an earlier analysis of 587 of the donors, a V segment was called functional when productive rearrangements were above 56.7%, and segregating when the standard deviation between donors exceeded 5%. A statistical classification framework was developed to diagnose cytomegalovirus status using the catalog of TCR beta chain sequences. In a later analysis, TCR nucleotide sequences were compared against IMGT/GENE-DB human TR gene sequences so that V and J genes could be assigned. In a later analysis, CDR3 sequences and most-parsimonious VDJ recombination scenarios were assigned using the TCRdist pipeline. A later analysis defined each TCR beta chain by its CDR3 amino acid sequence plus V-gene family, and excluded reads lacking a unique V-gene family. A later analysis removed 550 to 700 highly shared, low-generation-probability nucleotide sequences to deal with suspected cross-contamination and a sequencing artifact. For each public chain, a later analysis derived a clonal expansion index from normalized ranks of inferred template counts within each repertoire. Generation probabilities in a later analysis came from a VDJ recombination model fitted to out-of-frame rearrangements, and those results were checked against IGoR. A later analysis scored TCR-TCR, TCR-HLA and TCR-CMV co-occurrence with hypergeometric tests, applying a repertoire-size bias correction to TCR pairs. A later analysis estimated false discovery rates by permuting HLA or CMV assignments 20 times. A later analysis grouped co-occurring TCRs with DBSCAN, adding TCRdist sequence similarity when clustering within HLA-allele-positive subsets. Repertoires with fewer than 30,000 or more than 120,000 public chains, plus five repertoires with anomalous nucleotide sharing, were excluded from co-occurrence clustering. Here the immuneACCESS table is served through TCRdb, limited to in-frame sequences with V and J called. Missing clones are a known gap in these copies; in checked studies unresolved V genes cover under half, and the rest lacks a known reason. The DNA was the basis for D and trimming; V, J and clone size are from that table. The sample data list more than 95,000 clones, and approximately 75% of these were observed just once. The top ten clones comprise under 3.5% of the sample.

The cohort consisted of 600 to 750 healthy bone marrow donors. Cohort members were all nominally healthy when sampled, although unrecorded immune exposures were likely present. The donor tested CMV seronegative, placing the donor among the roughly 350 seronegative members of the cohort. Every donor gave a peripheral blood sample, and the peripheral blood mononuclear cells from that sample were used for TCR beta sequencing. The Qiagen DNeasy Blood Extraction Kit was used to extract genomic DNA from the blood cell samples. The sample taken for sequencing was PBMCs. The chain was built from TRBV28 and TRBJ2-7; matching of 5 bases hints at TRBD2 as the D gene. This sequence was found in a woman in her forties or fifties in good health and CMV-seronegative. The sequence in DNA is TGTGCCAGCAGTAAGGCGGGCTTCGACTACGAGCAGTACTTC. This is translated as CASSKAGFDYEQYF.